This entry lists 20 T cell receptor beta chains sequenced from one sample in a study of cytotoxic CD8 clonotypes in ibrutinib-treated CLL. Clones were sequenced by immunoSEQ multiplex PCR, and TCRdb holds only the in-frame ones, with some missing. The table records some 200,000 clones, over 60% of them present only once. The input for sequencing was PBMCs, taken after 24 months of ibrutinib treatment. The receptors were sampled from a human donor with chronic lymphocytic leukemia.

The sample holds a few counts of this clone. The CDR3 DNA is TGTGCCAGCAGTGGGGGGGGAAATGGCTACACCTTC. It encodes CASSGGGNGYTF. V is TRBV28 and J is TRBJ1-2; D might be TRBD1 (5 bases). The CDR3 sequence is 12 residues long. Germline V gives CDR1 MDHEN, CDR2 SYDVKM. V shed 5 bases and J shed 6 bases, with 10 bases lying between them.

The V and J genes are TRBV19 and TRBJ1-2; 8 nucleotides match TRBD1. The CDR3 consists of 13 residues. Germline V gives CDR1 LNHDA, CDR2 SQIVND (reference sequence). With V trimmed by 5 bases and J by 4 bases, 3 bases remained unmatched. CDR3 nucleotide sequence: TGTGCCAGTAGTCCGGGACAGGCCTATGGCTACACCTTC. Amino acids: CASSPGQAYGYTF.

The V call is TRBV10-3, the J call TRBJ2-7; D perhaps matches TRBD1 (6 bases). From germline, CDR1 is ENHRY and CDR2 SYGVKD. The CDR3 consists of 14 residues. V was shortened by 6 bases and J by 2 bases, with 14 bases between the two germline ends. CDR3 sequence: CAIRARDTTYEQYF. The CDR3 coding sequence is TGTGCCATCAGAGCACGGGACACCACCTACGAGCAGTACTTC.

This clone has more than one count but fewer than ten. V is TRBV30 and J is TRBJ1-2; TRBD1 might be the D (6 bases). Germline CDR1 is GTSNPN and CDR2 is SVGIG (reference sequence). This CDR3 region has 14 residues. V lost 3 bases and J 6 bases, leaving 17 bases between the germline ends. The CDR3 coding sequence is TGTGCCTGGAGGGCGAAAGGGGGGCACGATGGCTACACCTTC. Protein product: CAWRAKGGHDGYTF.

This clone was counted a few times. V usage is TRBV5-4 and J usage is TRBJ1-1; 7 bases fit TRBD1. CDR1 and CDR2 (germline): SGHNT, YYREEE (reference sequence). The V gene end was trimmed by 0 bases and the J gene end by 1 base; junction bases not matched to a gene: 3. There are 15 residues in the CDR3. CDR3 residues: CASSLDGDRNTEAFF. CDR3 DNA sequence: TGTGCCAGCAGCTTGGACGGGGACAGGAACACTGAAGCTTTCTTT.

The chain employs TRBV30 and TRBJ2-5, with D possibly matching TRBD1 (6 bases). The CDR3 spans 16 residues. V dropped 3 bases and J dropped 9 bases, with 26 bases sitting between them. Germline values: CDR1 GTSNPN, CDR2 SVGIG (reference sequence). Here the CDR3 reads CAWSLPYGDTRAAQYF. The CDR3 bases are TGTGCCTGGAGCCTACCCTACGGGGACACCAGGGCGGCCCAGTACTTC.

The rearrangement uses TRBV5-5 and TRBJ2-7, with D possibly called TRBD1 or TRBD2 (6 bases each). V dropped 1 base and J dropped 3 bases, with 14 bases sitting between them. The CDR3 sequence is 15 residues long. Germline values: CDR1 SGHKS, CDR2 YYEKEE (reference sequence). CDR3 protein: CASSLRQGRLYEQYF. CDR3 nucleotide sequence: TGTGCCAGCAGCTTGAGGCAGGGGAGGCTCTACGAGCAGTACTTC.

This chain uses TRBV28 with TRBJ1-1; D call uncertain. Trimming took off 6 bases at V and 0 bases at J, with 5 bases between the two ends. The germline V gene encodes CDR1 MDHEN and CDR2 SYDVKM. This CDR3 has 12 residues. The CDR3 sequence is CASRTVNTEAFF. The CDR3 DNA reads TGTGCCAGCAGAACAGTGAACACTGAAGCTTTCTTT.

The chain employs TRBV19 and TRBJ1-3; tentatively, D is TRBD1 (5 bases). Trimming took 5 bases from V and 3 from J, leaving 11 bases between them. Germline CDR1 is LNHDA and CDR2 is SQIVND (reference sequence). This CDR3 has 14 residues. Here the CDR3 DNA reads TGTGCCAGTAGTCTCGGGACGGTTGGAAACACCATATATTTT. This encodes CASSLGTVGNTIYF.

The V call is TRBV30, the J call TRBJ2-2; D is possibly TRBD2 (6 bases). V was trimmed by 1 base and J by 4 bases, leaving 10 bases between them. The length of the CDR3 is 14 residues. The V gene's germline CDR1 is GTSNPN and CDR2 SVGIG (reference sequence). The CDR3 nucleotides read TGTGCCTGGAGTGCGGGACTTTCCACCGGGGAGCTGTTTTTT. Amino acid sequence: CAWSAGLSTGELFF.

The chain employs TRBV28 and TRBJ1-5; TRBD1 might be the D (6 bases). Trimming took off 8 bases at V and 4 bases at J, with 18 bases between the two ends. Germline CDR1 MDHEN, CDR2 SYDVKM. CDR3 length equals 15 residues. In nucleotides, the CDR3 is TGTGCCAGCCGCCGGACAGCACTGGGGAATCAGCCCCAGCATTTT. The encoded protein is CASRRTALGNQPQHF. The full variable domain, rest sourced from reference TRBV28 and TRBJ1-5, is DVKVTQSSRYLVKRTGEKVFLECVQDMDHENMFWYRQDPGLGLRLIYFSYDVKMKEKGDIPEGYSVSREKKERFSLILESASTNQTSMYLCASRRTALGNQPQHFGDGTRLSIL.

The J gene is TRBJ2-3, the V gene TRBV11-3; D may be TRBD1 or TRBD2 (6 bases each). V was cut by 5 bases and J by 4 bases, with 25 bases left in between. Germline CDR1 reads SGHNT; CDR2 reads YENEEA. The CDR3 loop spans 18 amino acids. CDR3 nucleotides: TGTGCCAGCAGCCAGGGGCGAGGTTATGGGGGACTCGCAGATACGCAGTATTTT. Translation: CASSQGRGYGGLADTQYF.

This sequence joins TRBV6-5 and TRBJ2-1, with D possibly being TRBD1 or TRBD2 (5 bases each). V gave up 10 bases and J gave up 3 bases, with 16 bases separating them. The germline CDR1 and CDR2 sequences are MNHEY and SVGAGI. This CDR3 is 14 amino acids long. The CDR3 nucleotides are TGTGCCACTTCGGGACCTCCTCTCTACAATGAGCAGTTCTTC. Translated, it gives CATSGPPLYNEQFF.

The CDR3 spells CASSIGGTMGHNEQFF. As DNA, the CDR3 is TGTGCCAGCAGCATAGGGGGGACTATGGGACACAATGAGCAGTTCTTC. The V call is TRBV9, the J call TRBJ2-1; a weak D match, TRBD2 (7 bases). The CDR3 has 16 amino acids. Trimming cost V 4 bases and J 5 bases, with 19 bases left between them. Germline CDR1 and CDR2: SGDLS and YYNGEE.

The V gene is TRBV29-1, the J gene TRBJ2-1; no clear D. This CDR3 spans 12 amino acids. Germline V CDR1 and CDR2: SQVTM, ANQGSEA. V was shortened by 2 bases and J by 7 bases, with 9 bases between the two germline ends. Here the CDR3 reads CSVEFSRNEQFF. The CDR3 DNA reads TGCAGCGTTGAATTTAGTAGGAATGAGCAGTTCTTC.

This chain uses TRBV30 with TRBJ2-1; 7 bases match TRBD1. CDR1 is GTSNPN, CDR2 SVGIG, per germline (reference sequence). After removal of 3 bases from V and 6 bases from J, the junction contained 5 bases not matched to a gene. This CDR3 has 13 residues. The CDR3 protein is CAWSPGQSNEQFF. CDR3 coding DNA: TGTGCCTGGAGCCCGGGACAGTCCAATGAGCAGTTCTTC.

This clone was counted only a few times. The J gene is TRBJ1-2, the V gene TRBV7-9; D remains ambiguous. CDR3 length equals 15 residues. Trimming pared 1 base from V and 3 bases from J, leaving 12 bases between. The germline CDR1 and CDR2 sequences are SEHNR and FQNEAQ (reference sequence). The CDR3 reads CASSLDRSSHYGYTF. CDR3 coding DNA: TGTGCCAGCAGCTTAGATCGGTCATCTCACTATGGCTACACCTTC. The full variable domain, completed using reference TRBV7-9 and TRBJ1-2, is DTGVSQNPRHKITKRGQNVTFRCDPISEHNRLYWYRQTLGQGPEFLTYFQNEAQLEKSRLLSDRFSAERPKGSFSTLEIQRTEQGDSAMYLCASSLDRSSHYGYTFGSGTRLTVV.

This clone appeared a few times. The chain joins TRBV19 to TRBJ1-5, with D hard to call. Trimming took off 4 bases at V and 2 bases at J, with 12 bases between the two ends. Germline V gene data show CDR1 as LNHDA and CDR2 as SQIVND (reference sequence). The CDR3 contains 15 residues. The CDR3 loop is CASSKSKGGNQPQHF. CDR3 bases: TGTGCCAGTAGTAAGTCAAAGGGAGGCAATCAGCCCCAGCATTTT.

This chain joins TRBV2 and TRBJ1-4; no definite D call. Per the germline V gene, CDR1 is SNHLY and CDR2 is FYNNEI. This CDR3 comprises 12 residues. V gave up 8 bases and J gave up 7 bases, with 11 bases separating them. CDR3 region: CASRRGPEKLFF. CDR3 nucleotides: TGTGCCAGCCGCCGCGGGCCTGAAAAACTGTTTTTT.

The count of this clone is one. The J gene is TRBJ1-1, the V gene TRBV10-2; 7 positions match TRBD1. The CDR3 runs 15 residues. Trimming at V came to 2 bases and at J to 1 base, leaving 4 bases not matched to a gene. CDR1 and CDR2 from the germline V gene are WSHSY and SAAADI. Here the CDR3 reads CASSEQGQPNTEAFF. The DNA of the CDR3 is TGCGCCAGCAGTGAGCAGGGACAGCCGAACACTGAAGCTTTCTTT.